The T cell receptor beta chain under discussion was sequenced for a study of blood T cell repertoires in COVID-19. Background on the study: Samples of COVID-19 (acute and convalescent) were obtained from the United States, Italy and Spain. PBMCs, B-cell-depleted T cells, or T cells were the source of the cDNA or gDNA that made up the material.

The CDR3 spans 13 residues. Germline CDR1 SGHTA, CDR2 FQGNSA. Trimming cost V 6 bases and J 9 bases; bases outside gene matches: 7. This clone was recorded a few times. In the original processing: Estimation of nucleated cell counts relied on the amplification of reference gene primers. TCRdb's copy holds only in-frame clones and misses some; the assay was immunoSEQ multiplex PCR. The DNA gave D and trimming, while V, J and clone size come from that table. The sample includes 150,000 to 180,000 clones, around 84% of them seen just once. The sequenced material came from peripheral blood. This TCR derives from a man at least 80 years old with acute or convalescent COVID-19. The V call is TRBV7-2, the J call TRBJ2-3, with 9 bases that match TRBD1. The CDR3 sequence: CASRRPTGGTQYF. CDR3 DNA: TGTGCCAGCAGACGCCCGACAGGGGGGACGCAGTATTTT.